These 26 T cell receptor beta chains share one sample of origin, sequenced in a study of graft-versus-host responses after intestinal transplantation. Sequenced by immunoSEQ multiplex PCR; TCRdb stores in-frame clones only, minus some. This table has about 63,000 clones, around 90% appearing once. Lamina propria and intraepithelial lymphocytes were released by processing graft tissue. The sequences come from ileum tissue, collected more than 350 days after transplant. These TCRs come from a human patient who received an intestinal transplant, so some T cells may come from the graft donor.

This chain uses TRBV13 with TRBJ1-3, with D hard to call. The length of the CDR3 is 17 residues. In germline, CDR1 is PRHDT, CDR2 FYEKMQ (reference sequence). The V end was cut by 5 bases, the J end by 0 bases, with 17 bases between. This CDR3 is CASSLPRVLGSGNTIYF. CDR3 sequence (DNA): TGTGCCAGCAGCCTACCCCGGGTATTGGGCTCTGGAAACACCATATATTTT.

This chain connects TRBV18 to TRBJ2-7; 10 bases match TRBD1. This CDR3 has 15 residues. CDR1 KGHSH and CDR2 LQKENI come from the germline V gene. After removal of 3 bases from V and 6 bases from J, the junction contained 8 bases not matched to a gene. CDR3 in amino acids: CASSPQTGTGAEQYF. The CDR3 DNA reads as TGTGCCAGCTCACCTCAAACCGGGACAGGGGCCGAGCAGTACTTC. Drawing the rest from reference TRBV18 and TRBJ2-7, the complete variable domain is NAGVMQNPRHLVRRRGQEARLRCSPMKGHSHVYWYRQLPEEGLKFMVYLQKENIIDESGMPKERFSAEFPKEGPSILRIQQVVRGDSAAYFCASSPQTGTGAEQYFGPGTRLTVT.

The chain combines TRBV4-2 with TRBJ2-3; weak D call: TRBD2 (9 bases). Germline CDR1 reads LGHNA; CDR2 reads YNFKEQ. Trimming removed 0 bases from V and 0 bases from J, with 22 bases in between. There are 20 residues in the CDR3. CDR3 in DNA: TGTGCCAGCAGCCAAGATTTCAGGGGGCTAGCGGGACCTAGCACAGATACGCAGTATTTT. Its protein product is CASSQDFRGLAGPSTDTQYF.

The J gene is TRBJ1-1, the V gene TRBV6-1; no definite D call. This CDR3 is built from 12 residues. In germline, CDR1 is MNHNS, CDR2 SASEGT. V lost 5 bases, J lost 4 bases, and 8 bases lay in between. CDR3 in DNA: TGTGCCAGCAGTCCGGGTGGCACTGAAGCTTTCTTT. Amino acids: CASSPGGTEAFF.

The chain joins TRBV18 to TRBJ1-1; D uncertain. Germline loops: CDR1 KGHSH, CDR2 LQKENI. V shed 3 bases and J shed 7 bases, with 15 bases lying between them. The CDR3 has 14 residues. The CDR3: CASSPKTGGGEAFF. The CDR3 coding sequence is TGTGCCAGCTCACCGAAGACGGGAGGAGGTGAAGCTTTCTTT.

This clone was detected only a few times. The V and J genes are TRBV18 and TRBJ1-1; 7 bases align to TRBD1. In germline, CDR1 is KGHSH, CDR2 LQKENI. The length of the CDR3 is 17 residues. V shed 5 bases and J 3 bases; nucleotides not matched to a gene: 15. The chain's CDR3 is CASSEGTDFRRDTEAFF. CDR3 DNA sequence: TGTGCCAGCTCAGAGGGGACAGACTTTCGTAGGGACACTGAAGCTTTCTTT. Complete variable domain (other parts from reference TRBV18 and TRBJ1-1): NAGVMQNPRHLVRRRGQEARLRCSPMKGHSHVYWYRQLPEEGLKFMVYLQKENIIDESGMPKERFSAEFPKEGPSILRIQQVVRGDSAAYFCASSEGTDFRRDTEAFFGQGTRLTVV.

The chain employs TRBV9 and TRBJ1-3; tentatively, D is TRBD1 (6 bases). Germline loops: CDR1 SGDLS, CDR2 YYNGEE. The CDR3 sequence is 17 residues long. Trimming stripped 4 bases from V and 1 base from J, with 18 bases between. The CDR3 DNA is TGTGCCAGCAGCCCGAGGACAGCGAAAGGATCTGGAAACACCATATATTTT. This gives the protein CASSPRTAKGSGNTIYF.

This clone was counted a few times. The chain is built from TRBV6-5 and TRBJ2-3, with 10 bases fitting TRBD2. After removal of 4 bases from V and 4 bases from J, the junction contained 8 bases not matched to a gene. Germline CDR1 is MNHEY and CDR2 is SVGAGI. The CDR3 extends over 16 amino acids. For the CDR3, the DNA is TGTGCCAGCAGTTCCCCAGCGGGGGGGAGCCCAGATACGCAGTATTTT. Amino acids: CASSSPAGGSPDTQYF.

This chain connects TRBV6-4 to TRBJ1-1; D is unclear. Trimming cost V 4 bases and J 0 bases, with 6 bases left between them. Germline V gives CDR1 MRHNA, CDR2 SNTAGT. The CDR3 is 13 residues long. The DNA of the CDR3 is TGTGCCAGCAGTGCTAAAGTGAACACTGAAGCTTTCTTT. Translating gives CASSAKVNTEAFF.

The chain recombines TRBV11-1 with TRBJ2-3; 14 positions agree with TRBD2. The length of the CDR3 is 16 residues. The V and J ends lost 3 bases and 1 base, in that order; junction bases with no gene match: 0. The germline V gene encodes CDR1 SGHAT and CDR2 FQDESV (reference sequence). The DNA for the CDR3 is TGTGCCAGCAGCTTGGGACTAGCGGGAGGCACAGATACGCAGTATTTT. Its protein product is CASSLGLAGGTDTQYF.

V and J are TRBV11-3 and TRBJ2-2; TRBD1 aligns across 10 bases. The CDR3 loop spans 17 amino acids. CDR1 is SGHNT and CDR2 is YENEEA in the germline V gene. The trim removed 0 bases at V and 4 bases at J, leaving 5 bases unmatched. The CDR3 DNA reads TGTGCCAGCAGCTTAGATATCGGGACAGGGGCCACCGGGGAGCTGTTTTTT. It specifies CASSLDIGTGATGELFF.

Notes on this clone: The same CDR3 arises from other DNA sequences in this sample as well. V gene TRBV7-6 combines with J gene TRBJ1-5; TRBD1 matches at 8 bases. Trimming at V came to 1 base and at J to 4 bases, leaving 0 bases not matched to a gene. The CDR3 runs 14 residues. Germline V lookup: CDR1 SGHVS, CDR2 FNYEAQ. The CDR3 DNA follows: TGTGCCAGCAGCTTAGGACAGGGGAATCAGCCCCAGCATTTT. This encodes CASSLGQGNQPQHF. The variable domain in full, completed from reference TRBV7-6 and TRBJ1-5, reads GAGVSQSPRYKVTKRGQDVALRCDPISGHVSLYWYRQALGQGPEFLTYFNYEAQQDKSGLPNDRFSAERPEGSISTLTIQRTEQRDSAMYRCASSLGQGNQPQHFGDGTRLSIL.

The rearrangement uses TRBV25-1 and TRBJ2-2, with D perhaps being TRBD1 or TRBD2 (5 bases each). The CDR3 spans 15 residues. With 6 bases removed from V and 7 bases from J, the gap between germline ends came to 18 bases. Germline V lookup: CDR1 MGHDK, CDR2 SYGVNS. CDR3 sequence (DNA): TGTGCCAGCAGATCCGGGACCCGGTGGGTCGGGGAGCTGTTTTTT. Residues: CASRSGTRWVGELFF. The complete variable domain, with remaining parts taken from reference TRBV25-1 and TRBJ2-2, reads EADIYQTPRYLVIGTGKKITLECSQTMGHDKMYWYQQDPGMELHLIHYSYGVNSTEKGDLSSESTVSRIRTEHFPLTLESARPSHTSQYLCASRSGTRWVGELFFGEGSRLTVL.

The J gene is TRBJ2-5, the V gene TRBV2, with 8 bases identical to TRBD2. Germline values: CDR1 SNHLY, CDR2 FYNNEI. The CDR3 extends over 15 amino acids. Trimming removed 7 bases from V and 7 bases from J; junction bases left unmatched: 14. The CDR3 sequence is CASIGVVAGRRTQYF. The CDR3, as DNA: TGTGCCAGCATCGGGGTGGTAGCGGGACGGAGGACCCAGTACTTC.

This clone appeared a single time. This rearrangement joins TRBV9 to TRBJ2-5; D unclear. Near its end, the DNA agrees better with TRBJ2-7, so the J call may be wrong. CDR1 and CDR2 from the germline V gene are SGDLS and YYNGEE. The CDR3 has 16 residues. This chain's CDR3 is CASSVDPTRSSYEQYF. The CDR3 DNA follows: TGTGCCAGCAGCGTAGATCCTACCAGGAGCTCCTACGAGCAGTACTTC.

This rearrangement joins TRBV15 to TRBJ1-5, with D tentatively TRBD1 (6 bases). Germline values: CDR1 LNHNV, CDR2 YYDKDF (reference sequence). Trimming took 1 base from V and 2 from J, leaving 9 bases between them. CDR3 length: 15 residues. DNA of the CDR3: TGTGCCACCAGCAGAGTGGCAGGGGGCAATCAGCCCCAGCATTTT. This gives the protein CATSRVAGGNQPQHF.

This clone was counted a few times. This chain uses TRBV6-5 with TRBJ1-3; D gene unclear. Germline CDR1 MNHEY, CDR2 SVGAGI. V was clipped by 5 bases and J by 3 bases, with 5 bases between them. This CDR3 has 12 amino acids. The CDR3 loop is CASSAGGNTIYF. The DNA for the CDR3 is TGTGCCAGCAGTGCAGGTGGAAACACCATATATTTT.

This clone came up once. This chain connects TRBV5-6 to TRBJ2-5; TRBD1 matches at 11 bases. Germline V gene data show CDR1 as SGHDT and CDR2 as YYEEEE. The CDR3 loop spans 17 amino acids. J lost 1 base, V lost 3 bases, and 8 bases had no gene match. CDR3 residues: CASSWTGTGGFQETQYF. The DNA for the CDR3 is TGTGCCAGCAGCTGGACCGGGACAGGGGGTTTCCAAGAGACCCAGTACTTC.

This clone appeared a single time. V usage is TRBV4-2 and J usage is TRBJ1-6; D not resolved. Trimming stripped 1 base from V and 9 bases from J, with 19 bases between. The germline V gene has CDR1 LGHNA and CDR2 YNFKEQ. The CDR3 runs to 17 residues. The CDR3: CASSQGTGGDDGSPLHF. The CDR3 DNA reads TGTGCCAGCAGCCAAGGAACGGGAGGTGACGACGGTTCACCCCTCCACTTT.

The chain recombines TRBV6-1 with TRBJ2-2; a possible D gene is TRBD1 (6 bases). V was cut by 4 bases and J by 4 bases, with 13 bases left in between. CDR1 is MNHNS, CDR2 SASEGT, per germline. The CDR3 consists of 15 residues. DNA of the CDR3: TGTGCCAGCAGTGGATGGACAGTGGGCACCGGGGAGCTGTTTTTT. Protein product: CASSGWTVGTGELFF.

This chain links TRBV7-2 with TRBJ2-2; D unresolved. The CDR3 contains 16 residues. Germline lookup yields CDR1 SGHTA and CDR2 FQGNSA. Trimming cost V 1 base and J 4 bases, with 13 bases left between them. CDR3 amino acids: CASSLEYDSITGELFF. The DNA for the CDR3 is TGTGCCAGCAGCTTAGAATACGACTCTATCACCGGGGAGCTGTTTTTT.

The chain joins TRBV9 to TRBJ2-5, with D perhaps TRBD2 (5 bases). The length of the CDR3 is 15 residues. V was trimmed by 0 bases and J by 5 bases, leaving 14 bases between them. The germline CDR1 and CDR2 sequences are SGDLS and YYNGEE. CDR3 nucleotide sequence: TGTGCCAGCAGCGTAGTTGGAGGTGCGAGTGAGACCCAGTACTTC. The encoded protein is CASSVVGGASETQYF.

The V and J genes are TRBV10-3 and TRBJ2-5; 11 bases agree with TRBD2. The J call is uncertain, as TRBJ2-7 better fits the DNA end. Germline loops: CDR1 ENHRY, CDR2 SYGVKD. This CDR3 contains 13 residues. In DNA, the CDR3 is TGTGCCATCTCCACTAGCGGGGGCTACGAGCAGTACTTC. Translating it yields CAISTSGGYEQYF.

The CDR3 region has the DNA TGTGCCAGCAGACCAGGGTTTCTAGTCGCCGGGGAGCTGTTTTTT. Amino acid sequence: CASRPGFLVAGELFF. The rearrangement links TRBV7-9 to TRBJ2-2; tentatively, D is TRBD1 (5 bases). Trimming took 6 bases from V and 6 from J, leaving 17 bases between them. Germline CDR1 reads SEHNR; CDR2 reads FQNEAQ (reference sequence). The CDR3 is 15 residues long.

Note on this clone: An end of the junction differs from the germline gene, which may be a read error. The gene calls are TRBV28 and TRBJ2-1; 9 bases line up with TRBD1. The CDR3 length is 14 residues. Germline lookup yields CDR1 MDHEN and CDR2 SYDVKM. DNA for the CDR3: TGTGCCAGCAGTTTAATACAGGGGGCCTATGAGCAGCTCTTC. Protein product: CASSLIQGAYEQLF.

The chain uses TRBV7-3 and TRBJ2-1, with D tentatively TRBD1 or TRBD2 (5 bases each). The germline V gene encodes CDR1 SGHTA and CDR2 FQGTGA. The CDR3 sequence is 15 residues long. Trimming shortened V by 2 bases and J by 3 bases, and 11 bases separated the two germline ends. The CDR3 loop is CASSLRLQDYNEQFF. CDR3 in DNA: TGTGCCAGCAGCTTACGACTACAGGACTACAATGAGCAGTTCTTC. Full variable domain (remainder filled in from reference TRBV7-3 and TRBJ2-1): GAGVSQTPSNKVTEKGKYVELRCDPISGHTALYWYRQSLGQGPEFLIYFQGTGAADDSGLPNDRFFAVRPEGSVSTLKIQRTERGDSAVYLCASSLRLQDYNEQFFGPGTRLTVL.